This T cell receptor beta chain was found in a study of post-analysis software for immune sequencing data. Study overall: Relapsing-remitting, secondary progressive and progressive-relapsing forms of multiple sclerosis all featured among disease courses.

TCR beta cDNA libraries included unique molecular identifiers. Between roughly 1 and 10 million T cells gave rise to some 520,000 cDNA molecules. TCRdb re-called the PCR reads with MiXCR, one entry per CDR3 protein. Of roughly 700,000 distinct CDR3 sequences listed, 25% to 30% were seen once; the top ten hold roughly 0.53%. CDR1 is DFQATT, CDR2 SNEGSKA, per germline (reference sequence). The CDR3 consists of 15 residues. The ends were cut back, 7 bases at V and 4 bases at J, with 20 bases in the middle. There are a few counts of this clonotype. Its antigen is currently unknown. Study-wide points: Among five TRBV segments more frequent in patients than controls were TRBV5-6, TRBV5-1 and TRBV20-1. Same-batch samples co-clustered strongly by F measure. Multiple sclerosis was associated with a significant reduction in normalized Chao1 diversity relative to controls.

This chain connects TRBV20-1 to TRBJ2-1, with D possibly called TRBD1 or TRBD2 (7 bases each). The clonotype comes from a girl aged 10-17 years with multiple sclerosis. Source material: blood. This CDR3 is CSVTTGRVTYNEQFF. As DNA, the CDR3 is TGCAGTGTGACGACAGGGAGGGTCACTTACAATGAGCAGTTCTTC.